What follows are 26 T cell receptor beta chains derived from one specimen sequenced in a study of blood T cells in healthy people across ages. A second about 6 to 12 cycle PCR used barcoded and J-beta primers. TCRdb re-derived calls from the 5' RACE reads in MiXCR, one entry per CDR3 protein. Of around 1,000,000 distinct CDR3 sequences listed, roughly two fifths are singletons. Sequences were obtained from blood. Every receptor here comes from a man between 18 and 29 years old in good health.

This clonotype was picked up a small number of times. V is TRBV15 and J is TRBJ2-3; 8 bases match TRBD2. The germline gives CDR1 LNHNV, CDR2 YYDKDF (reference sequence). V was clipped by 2 bases and J by 0 bases; unmatched bases: 13. This CDR3 spans 19 amino acids. CDR3 bases: TGTGCCACCAGCAGATTCCGGGGGGGGGTACGGATTAGCACAGATACGCAGTATTTT. It specifies CATSRFRGGVRISTDTQYF. The variable domain in full, with the rest retrieved from reference TRBV15 and TRBJ2-3, is DAMVIQNPRYQVTQFGKPVTLSCSQTLNHNVMYWYQQKSSQAPKLLFHYYDKDFNNEADTPDNFQSRRPNTSFCFLDIRSPGLGDTAMYLCATSRFRGGVRISTDTQYFGPGTRLTVL.

This clonotype came up a few times. A junction boundary mismatches the germline segment, possibly from a read error. The rearrangement links TRBV7-9 to TRBJ1-1, with D possibly TRBD1 on 5 matching bases. The germline V gene has CDR1 SEHNR and CDR2 FQNEAQ (reference sequence). This CDR3 region has 16 residues. CDR3 sequence reads: CASSSLQDPDNSEAFF. In DNA form, the CDR3 reads TGTGCCAGCAGCTCCTTACAGGACCCTGATAACAGTGAAGCTTTCTTT.

The chain joins TRBV28 to TRBJ1-1; no reliable D call. Trimming took off 5 bases at V and 8 bases at J, with 18 bases between the two ends. Germline values: CDR1 MDHEN, CDR2 SYDVKM. The CDR3 is made up of 14 amino acids. The CDR3 bases are TGTGCCAGCAGTCTGCGGAGTGGGTTTAGGGAAGCTTTCTTT. Translating it yields CASSLRSGFREAFF.

This clonotype was seen repeatedly, ten times or more. The chain combines TRBV10-3 with TRBJ2-7; a weak D match, TRBD2 (8 bases). V was trimmed by 11 bases and J by 3 bases, leaving 23 bases between them. Germline loops: CDR1 ENHRY, CDR2 SYGVKD. The CDR3 sequence is 15 residues long. The CDR3 nucleotides read TGTGCCGTCTCCGGGAGGGACAGTTCCATCTACGAGCAGTACTTC. Protein sequence: CAVSGRDSSIYEQYF.

J is TRBJ2-4 and V is TRBV25-1; 7 nucleotides agree with TRBD1. The V gene's germline CDR1 is MGHDK and CDR2 SYGVNS. V lost 2 bases and J lost 13; bases outside the gene matches: 11. This CDR3 has 14 residues. The CDR3 reads CASSETGVGIKQYF. CDR3 nucleotides: TGTGCCAGCAGTGAAACAGGGGTCGGTATCAAGCAGTACTTC. The full variable domain, with the rest looked up from reference TRBV25-1 and TRBJ2-4, is EADIYQTPRYLVIGTGKKITLECSQTMGHDKMYWYQQDPGMELHLIHYSYGVNSTEKGDLSSESTVSRIRTEHFPLTLESARPSHTSQYLCASSETGVGIKQYFGAGTRLSVL.

The chain joins TRBV6-1 to TRBJ1-1; D not certain. Per germline, CDR1 MNHNS and CDR2 SASEGT. Trimming cost V 2 bases and J 8 bases, with 12 bases left between them. The length of the CDR3 is 13 residues. CDR3 nucleotide sequence: TGTGCCAGCAGTGAATCTTGGTTAACCGAAGCTTTCTTT. This translates into CASSESWLTEAFF.

This chain links TRBV2 with TRBJ2-1, with D possibly being TRBD1 (5 bases). Trimming removed 6 bases from V and 0 bases from J, with 15 bases in between. In germline, CDR1 is SNHLY, CDR2 FYNNEI. CDR3 length equals 16 residues. This chain's CDR3 is CASRVDRVNSYNEQFF. CDR3 DNA: TGTGCCAGCAGAGTAGACAGAGTTAACTCCTACAATGAGCAGTTCTTC.

This clonotype was counted many times. The rearrangement joins TRBV4-3 to TRBJ2-3; D uncertain. Looked up from germline, CDR1 is LGHNA and CDR2 is YSLEER. The length of the CDR3 is 13 residues. The V end was cut by 4 bases, the J end by 2 bases, with 7 bases between. The CDR3 nucleotides read TGCGCCAGCAGCCCCAGTACCACAGATACGCAGTATTTT. Translating it yields CASSPSTTDTQYF.

The V and J genes are TRBV6-1 and TRBJ1-5; D not resolved. The CDR3 has 13 residues. Trimming shortened V by 8 bases and J by 0 bases, and 8 bases separated the two germline ends. Looked up from germline, CDR1 is MNHNS and CDR2 is SASEGT. The CDR3 loop reads CASHSHSNQPQHF. The DNA of the CDR3 is TGTGCCAGCCACAGTCATAGCAATCAGCCCCAGCATTTT.

This clonotype was picked up a small number of times. V is TRBV21-1 and J is TRBJ2-3; the table assigns TRBD2, which was not confirmed against the DNA. TRBV21-1 counts as a pseudogene. The CDR3 is 16 residues long. For the CDR3, the DNA is TGTGCCAGCAGCCTCCTTACGCGGGCCCCCACAGATACGCAGTATTTT. It yields the protein CASSLLTRAPTDTQYF.

V gene TRBV7-2 combines with J gene TRBJ2-1, with unresolved D. Germline loops: CDR1 SGHTA, CDR2 FQGNSA. This CDR3 contains 15 residues. The V gene lost 3 bases and the J gene lost 0 bases, with 9 bases spanning the gap. CDR3 region: CASSLAGVSYNEQFF. CDR3 coding DNA: TGTGCCAGCAGCTTGGCAGGCGTCTCCTACAATGAGCAGTTCTTC.

The CDR3 is CASSLLEYEQYF. The DNA of the CDR3 is TGTGCCAGCAGCTTATTGGAGTACGAGCAGTACTTC. The chain employs TRBV7-9 and TRBJ2-7, with no clear D. Germline lookup yields CDR1 SEHNR and CDR2 FQNEAQ (reference sequence). The V end lost 2 bases, the J end lost 4 bases, and 6 bases lay between the germline ends. The CDR3 has 12 residues.

This clonotype was recorded a few times. The limits of the CDR3 on the DNA are not certain, so only TCRdb's listed CDR3 is given. The chain uses TRBV27 and TRBJ2-3. The CDR3 totals 15 residues, both ends included. CDR1 and CDR2 from the germline V gene are MNHEY and SMNVEV (reference sequence). The CDR3 is CASSSSKPSTDTQYF.

About this clonotype itself: A much larger clone differs from this one at a single base, so this may be a read error. The rearrangement joins TRBV7-2 to TRBJ2-1, with D perhaps matching TRBD1 (6 bases). Germline V gene data show CDR1 as SGHTA and CDR2 as FQGNSA. CDR3 length: 12 residues. CDR3 nucleotides: TGTACTGCGGTGGACAGTGCTCGTGAGCAGTTCTTC. This codes for CTAVDSAREQFF. Variable domain in full (rest from reference TRBV7-2 and TRBJ2-1): GAGVSQSPSNKVTEKGKDVELRCDPISGHTALYWYRQSLGQGLEFLIYFQGNSAPDKSGLPSDRFSAERTGGSVSTLTIQRTQQEDSAVYLCTAVDSAREQFFGPGTRLTVL.

This sequence joins TRBV6-2 or TRBV6-3 and TRBJ2-1, with D hard to call. This CDR3 contains 12 residues. Germline V gene data show CDR1 as MNHEY and CDR2 as SVGEGT. Trimming shortened V by 2 bases and J by 6 bases, and 5 bases separated the two germline ends. The CDR3 loop reads CASSYVFNEQFF. The CDR3 nucleotides read TGTGCCAGCAGTTACGTGTTCAATGAGCAGTTCTTC.

The chain combines TRBV7-9 with TRBJ2-5; no firm D call. V lost 8 bases and J lost 2, with 9 bases in between. The CDR3 totals 12 residues. CDR1 and CDR2 from the germline V gene are SEHNR and FQNEAQ (reference sequence). CDR3 sequence reads: CASGLSQETQYF. The CDR3 region has the DNA TGTGCCAGCGGCCTTTCACAAGAGACCCAGTACTTC.

The chain joins TRBV6-5 to TRBJ1-2, with no clear D. Germline CDR1 is MNHEY and CDR2 is SVGAGI. This CDR3 spans 13 amino acids. Trimming left V 5 bases short and J 1 base short, with 8 bases between. The CDR3 region has the DNA TGTGCCAGCAGTGCCCACGATAACTATGGCTACACCTTC. Amino acids: CASSAHDNYGYTF.

This chain links TRBV13 with TRBJ1-4; D gene ambiguous. V lost 4 bases, J lost 4 bases, and 10 bases lay in between. Per the germline V gene, CDR1 is PRHDT and CDR2 is FYEKMQ (reference sequence). CDR3 length: 14 amino acids. The CDR3 DNA sequence: TGTGCCAGCAGCTCTCGGGGAGATAATGAAAAACTGTTTTTT. This gives the protein CASSSRGDNEKLFF.

This clonotype was detected once. This may be a read error: a much more frequent sequence differs by one nucleotide. The chain recombines TRBV6-2 or TRBV6-3 with TRBJ1-6; 9 positions agree with TRBD1. The germline CDR1 and CDR2 sequences are MNHEY and SVGEGT. J was trimmed by 10 bases and V by 6 bases; bases with no gene match: 7. The CDR3 sequence is 14 residues long. CDR3 protein: CASSPGTGKSPLHF. The CDR3 DNA reads as TGTGCCAGCAGCCCCGGGACAGGGAAATCACCCCTCCACTTT.

This clonotype was picked up a small number of times. This chain links TRBV10-3 with TRBJ2-1; 9 bases are a match to TRBD1. V lost 2 bases and J lost 6; bases outside the gene matches: 5. CDR1 and CDR2 (germline): ENHRY, SYGVKD. The length of the CDR3 is 15 residues. The CDR3 region has the DNA TGTGCCATCAGTGAGACGGGACAGGGCATCAATGAGCAGTTCTTC. It is translated as CAISETGQGINEQFF.

The chain is built from TRBV5-5 and TRBJ2-1; no firm D call. The V gene lost 4 bases and the J gene lost 8 bases, with 13 bases spanning the gap. The CDR3 runs 13 residues. CDR1 and CDR2 from the germline V gene are SGHKS and YYEKEE (reference sequence). The CDR3, as DNA: TGTGCCAGCAGCGCCGAACCATCCGATGAGCAGTTCTTC. This gives the protein CASSAEPSDEQFF.

The rearrangement joins TRBV4-2 to TRBJ1-2; 8 bases agree with TRBD1. The CDR3 is made up of 16 amino acids. Germline-derived CDR1 and CDR2 are LGHNA and YNFKEQ. V lost 0 bases, J lost 7 bases, and 10 bases stayed unmatched. This chain's CDR3 is CASSQDEAGGASGYTF. In DNA form, the CDR3 reads TGTGCCAGCAGCCAAGATGAGGCAGGGGGCGCGAGTGGCTACACCTTC.

As DNA, the CDR3 is TGTGCCAGCAGCCTTAGAACGGGGACCTTAACTGAAGCTTTCTTT. This codes for CASSLRTGTLTEAFF. The genes are TRBV7-9 and TRBJ1-1; TRBD1 might be the D (5 bases). Looked up from germline, CDR1 is SEHNR and CDR2 is FQNEAQ (reference sequence). Trimming removed 5 bases at V and 5 bases at J, with 18 bases between. The CDR3 has 15 amino acids.

As regards this clonotype: An end of the junction differs from the germline gene, which may be a read error. This chain uses TRBV12-5 with TRBJ2-5, with 8 bases identical to TRBD1. The DNA end is more similar to TRBJ2-1, so the J call may be wrong. The germline CDR1 and CDR2 sequences are LGHNT and FRNRAP. There are 15 residues in the CDR3. The CDR3 spells CSSGLVAGGVETQFF. The CDR3 nucleotides read TGTTCTAGTGGTTTGGTGGCAGGGGGCGTGGAGACCCAGTTCTTC.

This clonotype was seen only once. The chain is built from TRBV7-2 and TRBJ1-5; no clear D gene. Germline-derived CDR1 and CDR2 are SGHTA and FQGNSA. The V end lost 1 base, the J end lost 3 bases, and 10 bases lay between the germline ends. The CDR3 contains 15 residues. In DNA form, the CDR3 reads TGTGCCAGCAGCTTAGAGGCCTTATCCAATCAGCCCCAGCATTTT. It specifies CASSLEALSNQPQHF.

This clonotype appeared a few times. V and J are TRBV2 and TRBJ1-2; D unclear. The CDR3 sequence is 14 residues long. Germline V gives CDR1 SNHLY, CDR2 FYNNEI. Trimming shortened V by 3 bases and J by 4 bases, and 12 bases separated the two germline ends. The CDR3 spells CASSETNRFYGYTF. The CDR3 DNA is TGTGCCAGCAGTGAGACGAACCGATTCTATGGCTACACCTTC.